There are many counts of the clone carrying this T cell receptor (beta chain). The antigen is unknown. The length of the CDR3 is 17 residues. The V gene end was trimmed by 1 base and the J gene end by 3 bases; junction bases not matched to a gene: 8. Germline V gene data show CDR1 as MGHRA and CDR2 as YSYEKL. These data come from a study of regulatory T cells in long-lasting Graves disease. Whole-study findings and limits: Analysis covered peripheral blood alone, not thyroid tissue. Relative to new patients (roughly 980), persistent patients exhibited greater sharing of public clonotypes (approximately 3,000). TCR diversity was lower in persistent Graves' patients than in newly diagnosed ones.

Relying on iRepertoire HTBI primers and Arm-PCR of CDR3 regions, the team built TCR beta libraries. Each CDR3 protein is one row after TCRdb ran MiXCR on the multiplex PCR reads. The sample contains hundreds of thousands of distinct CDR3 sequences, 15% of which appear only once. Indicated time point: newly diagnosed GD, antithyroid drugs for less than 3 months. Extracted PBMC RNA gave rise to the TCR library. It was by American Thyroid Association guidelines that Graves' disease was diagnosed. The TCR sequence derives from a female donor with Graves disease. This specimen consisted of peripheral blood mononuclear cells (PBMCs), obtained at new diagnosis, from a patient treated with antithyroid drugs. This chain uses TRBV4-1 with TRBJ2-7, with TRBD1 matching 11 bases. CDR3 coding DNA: TGCGCCAGCAGCCAAGCGATCGGGACAGGGGGATTCTACGAGCAGTACTTC. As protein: CASSQAIGTGGFYEQYF.